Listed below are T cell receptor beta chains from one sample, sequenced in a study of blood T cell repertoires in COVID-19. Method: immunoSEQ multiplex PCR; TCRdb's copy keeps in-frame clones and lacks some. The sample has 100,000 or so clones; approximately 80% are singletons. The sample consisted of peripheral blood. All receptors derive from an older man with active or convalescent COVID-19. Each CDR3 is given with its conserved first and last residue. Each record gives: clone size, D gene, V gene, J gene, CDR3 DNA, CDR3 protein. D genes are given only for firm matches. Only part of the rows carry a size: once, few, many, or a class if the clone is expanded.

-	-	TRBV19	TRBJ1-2	TGTGCCAGTATCCCCCAAGGACGGGGAGCGAGGCCCTATGGCTACACCTTC	CASIPQGRGARPYGYTF
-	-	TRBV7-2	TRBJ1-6	TGTGCCAGCAGCTGGGCAGGGATCTATTCACCCCTCCACTTT	CASSWAGIYSPLHF
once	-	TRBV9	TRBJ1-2	TGTGCCAGCGGTAGGGGGGGCCAGCTTCGTGGCTACACCTTC	CASGRGGQLRGYTF
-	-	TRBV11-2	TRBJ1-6	TGTGCCAGCAGCCTACGGGTCTCCTATAATTCACCCCTCCACTTT	CASSLRVSYNSPLHF
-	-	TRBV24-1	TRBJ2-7	TGTGCCACCAGTGACTGGGGGGTGACAGGGACTTACGAGCAGTACTTC	CATSDWGVTGTYEQYF
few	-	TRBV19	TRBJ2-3	TGTGCCAGTAGTATACAAACAGATACGCAGTATTTT	CASSIQTDTQYF
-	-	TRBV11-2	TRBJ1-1	TGTGCCAGCAGCTTAGTCTATACTGAAGCTTTCTTT	CASSLVYTEAFF
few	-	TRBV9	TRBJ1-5	TGTGCCAGCAGCGTAGACGGAGCAAATCAGCCCCAGCATTTT	CASSVDGANQPQHF
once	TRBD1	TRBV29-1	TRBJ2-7	TGCAGCGTTGAAGATCCCACAGGGGTCGAGCAGTACTTC	CSVEDPTGVEQYF
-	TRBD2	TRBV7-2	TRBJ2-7	TGTGCCAGCAGCTTAGTACCTACTAGCGGGAGGACGGGGGAGCAGTACTTC	CASSLVPTSGRTGEQYF
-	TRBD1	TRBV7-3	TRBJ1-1	TGTGCCAGCAGCGCGACAGGGAAGGACACTGAAGCTTTCTTT	CASSATGKDTEAFF
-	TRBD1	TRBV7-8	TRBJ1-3	TGTGCCAGCAGCTTGGGACAGTACTCTGGAAACACCATATATTTT	CASSLGQYSGNTIYF
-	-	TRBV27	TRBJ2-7	TGTGCCAGCAGTTCCTCCTCCGACAGGATCTCCTACGAGCAGTACTTC	CASSSSSDRISYEQYF
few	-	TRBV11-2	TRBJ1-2	TGTGCCAGCAGCCCAGAGACTGTAGTCTATGGCTACACCTTC	CASSPETVVYGYTF
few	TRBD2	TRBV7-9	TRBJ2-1	TGTGCCAGCAGCATGGGACTAGCTCTCAATGAGCAGTTCTTC	CASSMGLALNEQFF
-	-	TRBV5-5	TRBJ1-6	TGTGCCAGCAGCTTGTGGGCTAGCCTACGGAATTCACCCCTCCACTTT	CASSLWASLRNSPLHF
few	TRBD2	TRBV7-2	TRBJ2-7	TGTGCCAGCAGCTTATATGGGACTAGCGGGAGTGGTGAGCAGTACTTC	CASSLYGTSGSGEQYF
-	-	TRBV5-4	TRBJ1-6	TGTGCCAGCAGCTTGGACAGGGTTTCACCCCTCCACTTT	CASSLDRVSPLHF
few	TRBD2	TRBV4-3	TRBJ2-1	TGCGCCAGCAGCCAAGATGGGGGGTTAGCGGGAGGGCCTTACAATGAGCAGTTCTTC	CASSQDGGLAGGPYNEQFF
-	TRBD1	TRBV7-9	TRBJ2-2	TGTGCCAGCAGGATGGACAGGGGGAACACCGGGGAGCTGTTTTTT	CASRMDRGNTGELFF
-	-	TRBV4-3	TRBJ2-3	TGCGCCAGCAGCCAAGACTACTGGGGCGAAATCACAGATACGCAGTATTTT	CASSQDYWGEITDTQYF
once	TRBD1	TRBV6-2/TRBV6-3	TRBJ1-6	TGTGCCAGCAGTTACCCGACAGGGCTTTCACCCCTCCACTTT	CASSYPTGLSPLHF
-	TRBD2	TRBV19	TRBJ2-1	TGTGCCAGTAGTATAGATGTACTAGCGGGGGATAATGAGCAGTTCTTC	CASSIDVLAGDNEQFF
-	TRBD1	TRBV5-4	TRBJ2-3	TGTGCCAGCAGCTTGAAGGGGGCTTCAGATACGCAGTATTTT	CASSLKGASDTQYF
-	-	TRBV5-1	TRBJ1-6	TGCGCCAGCAGCTTGGAAGGGGGAACCTATAATTCACCCCTCCACTTT	CASSLEGGTYNSPLHF
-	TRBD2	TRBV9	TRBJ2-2	TGCGCCCCCCCCCGGGGGCGGGGGGGCCTTAAGAACACCGGGGAGCTGTTTTTT	CAPPRGRGGLKNTGELFF
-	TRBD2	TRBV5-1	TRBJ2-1	TGCGCCAGCAGCCATGGGACTAGCGGGGGGTCCGCCTACAATGAGCAGTTCTTC	CASSHGTSGGSAYNEQFF
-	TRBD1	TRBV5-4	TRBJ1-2	TGTGCCAGCAGCCCCCGGACAGGGATGGATGGCTACACCTTC	CASSPRTGMDGYTF
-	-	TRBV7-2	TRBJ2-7	TGTGCCAGCAGCTTAGACCCGCGTCTAAGCTCCTACGAGCAGTACTTC	CASSLDPRLSSYEQYF
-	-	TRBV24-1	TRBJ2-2	TGTGCCACCCATCCTGGGCACAGGGTGGGCACCGGGGAGCTGTTTTTT	CATHPGHRVGTGELFF
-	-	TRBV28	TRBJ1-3	TGTGCCAGCAGTTTGGCAGGGGTTGGAAACACCATATATTTT	CASSLAGVGNTIYF
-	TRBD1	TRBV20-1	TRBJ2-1	TGCAGTGCTAGTTGGACAGGGTTCTTGGTCAATGAGCAGTTCTTC	CSASWTGFLVNEQFF
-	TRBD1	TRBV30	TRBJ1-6	TGTGCCTGGAGTGTACAGGGGTCTAGTTCACCCCTCCACTTT	CAWSVQGSSSPLHF
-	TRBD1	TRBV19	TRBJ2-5	TGTGCCAGTAGTAACCGGGACAGGGGGGAGACCCAGTACTTC	CASSNRDRGETQYF
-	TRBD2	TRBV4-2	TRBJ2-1	TGTGCCAGCAGCCCGGGACTAGTCTCCCTAGATGAGCAGTTCTTC	CASSPGLVSLDEQFF
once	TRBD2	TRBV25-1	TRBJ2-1	TGTGCCAGCAGTGAGATTGCTAGCGGGAGTCTCGATGAGCAGTTCTTC	CASSEIASGSLDEQFF
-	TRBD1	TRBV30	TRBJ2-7	TGTGCCTGGGACAGGGGAAGGGACGAGCAGTACTTC	CAWDRGRDEQYF
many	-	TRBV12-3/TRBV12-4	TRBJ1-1	TGTGCCAGCAGTTTTGGAGTCGCGTCTGAAGCTTTCTTT	CASSFGVASEAFF
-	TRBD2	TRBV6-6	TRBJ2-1	TGTGCCAGCAGCCGATTAGCGGGAGGAAGATGGAATGAGCAGTTCTTC	CASSRLAGGRWNEQFF
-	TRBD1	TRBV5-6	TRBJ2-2	TGTGCCAGCACCATCGTGGACAGGGATCAAACCGGGGAGCTGTTTTTT	CASTIVDRDQTGELFF
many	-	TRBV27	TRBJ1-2	TGTGCCAGCAGTTTAACAGGGATCCATGGCTACACCTTC	CASSLTGIHGYTF
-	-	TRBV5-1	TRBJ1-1	TGCGCCAGCAGCTTGGGGGCCACTGAAGCTTTCTTT	CASSLGATEAFF
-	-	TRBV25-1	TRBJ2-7	TGTGCCAGCAGTGAAACCCAGGCCACGCCTGAGTACTTC	CASSETQATPEYF
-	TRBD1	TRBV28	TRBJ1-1	TGTGCCAGCAGCGGACAGGGGAGGGGGAACACTGAAGCTTTCTTT	CASSGQGRGNTEAFF
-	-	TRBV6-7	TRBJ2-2	TGTGCCTCCCCCCGAGCCGGGAAGCAGAACACCGGGGAGCTGTTTTTT	CASPRAGKQNTGELFF
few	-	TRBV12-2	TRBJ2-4	TGTGCACCCCCCCCCGGGTTGCGGGACAGGGATCGTGGCAAAAACATTCAGTACTTC	CAPPPGLRDRDRGKNIQYF
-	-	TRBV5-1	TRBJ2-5	TGCGCCAGCAGAGCACTAAACCAAGAGACCCAGTACTTC	CASRALNQETQYF
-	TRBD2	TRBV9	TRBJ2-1	TGTGCCAGCAGCGGGACTAGCGGGGATGAGCAGTTCTTC	CASSGTSGDEQFF
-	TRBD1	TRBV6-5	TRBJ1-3	TGTGCCAGCAGTTCCTTGACAGGGGGCTCTGGAAACACCATATATTTT	CASSSLTGGSGNTIYF
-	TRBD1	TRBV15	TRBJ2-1	TGTGCCACCAGCAGAGATGGTTCCCCGGGACAGCTTCACAATGAGCAGTTCTTC	CATSRDGSPGQLHNEQFF
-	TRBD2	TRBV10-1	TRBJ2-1	TGCGCCAGCAGTGTTCAATCCCTATCCGGGACTAGCGGGACGATCTCCTACAATGAGCAGTTCTTC	CASSVQSLSGTSGTISYNEQFF
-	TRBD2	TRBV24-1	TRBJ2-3	TGTGCCACCAGTGATTTAGCGGGGGCCCGCACAGATACGCAGTATTTT	CATSDLAGARTDTQYF
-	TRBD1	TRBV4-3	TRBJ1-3	TGCGCCAGCAGCCAACGCTCTTCCTCAGGGGGCGCAAGGAACACCATATATTTT	CASSQRSSSGGARNTIYF
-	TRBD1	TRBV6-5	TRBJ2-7	TGTGCCAGCACAAGAGGGGGGACAGGGGACTACGAGCAGTACTTC	CASTRGGTGDYEQYF
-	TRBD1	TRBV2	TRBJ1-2	TGTGCCAGCAACCTATTACAGGGGGTGGATGGCTACACCTTC	CASNLLQGVDGYTF